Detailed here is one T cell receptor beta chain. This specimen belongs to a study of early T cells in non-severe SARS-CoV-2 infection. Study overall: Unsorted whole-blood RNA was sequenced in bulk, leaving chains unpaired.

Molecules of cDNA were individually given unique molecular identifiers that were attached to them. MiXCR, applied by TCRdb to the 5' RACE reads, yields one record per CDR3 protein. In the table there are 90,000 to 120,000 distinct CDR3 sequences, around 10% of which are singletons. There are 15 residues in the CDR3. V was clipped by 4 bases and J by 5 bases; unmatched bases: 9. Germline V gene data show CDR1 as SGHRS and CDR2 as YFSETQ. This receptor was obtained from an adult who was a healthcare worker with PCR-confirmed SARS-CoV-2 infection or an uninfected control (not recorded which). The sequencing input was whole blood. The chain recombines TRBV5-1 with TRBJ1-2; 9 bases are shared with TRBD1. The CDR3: CASSGRTGGGYGYTF. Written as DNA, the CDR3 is TGCGCCAGCAGCGGACGAACAGGGGGCGGTTATGGCTACACCTTC.